This T cell receptor beta chain comes out of a study of neoadjuvant anti-PD-1 for oral cavity cancer. Turning to the study itself: Patients without progression got a fourth dose around day 43. Findings and limits, study-wide: Pretreatment Treg/Th17 ratio correlated inversely with post-treatment tumor clonality.

Germline lookup yields CDR1 MNHNY and CDR2 SVGAGI (reference sequence). The CDR3 consists of 11 residues. The ends were cut back, 7 bases at V and 7 bases at J, with 8 bases in the middle. Most PBMC samples had approximately 440 ng input DNA in six replicates. Measured with immunoSEQ multiplex PCR; TCRdb has only the in-frame clones, and not every one. The data show approximately 45,000 clones, about 76% seen once. Noted time point: after neoadjuvant nivolumab, at surgical resection. This clone showed up just a few times. The antigen is undetermined. V and J are TRBV6-6 and TRBJ2-1; maybe TRBD1 (5 bases). This specimen was PBMCs, taken after nivolumab (anti-PD-1) treatment. This clonotype was sampled from a person between 40 and 85 years old with oral cavity squamous cell carcinoma. In nucleotides, the CDR3 is TGTGCCAGCACCTCAGGGAATGAGCAGTTCTTC. Its protein product is CASTSGNEQFF.